These 32 T cell receptor beta chains came from one sample sequenced in a study of T cell responses to AZD1222 COVID-19 vaccine. TCRdb keeps only in-frame clones here, not all; method: immunoSEQ multiplex PCR. The sample has over 140,000 clones; 80% to 95% are singletons. The sample was peripheral blood, taken on day 0 of AZD1222 vaccination. Source of these receptors: an adult in good health.

The chain carries TRBV6-1 and TRBJ1-5; D is unresolved. This CDR3 contains 17 residues. V was shortened by 0 bases and J by 0 bases, with 12 bases between the two germline ends. Per the germline V gene, CDR1 is MNHNS and CDR2 is SASEGT. The CDR3 here is CASSEAGLGYSNQPQHF. CDR3 bases: TGTGCCAGCAGTGAAGCTGGTTTGGGTTATAGCAATCAGCCCCAGCATTTT.

The chain uses TRBV28 and TRBJ1-2; a weak D match, TRBD1 (6 bases). The CDR3 runs to 15 residues. The V gene's germline CDR1 is MDHEN and CDR2 SYDVKM. The germline V and J ends were trimmed by 2 bases and 3 bases, with 13 bases remaining between them. The CDR3 region has the DNA TGTGCCAGCAGTTTAGGGAGAGGGGGTCACTATGGCTACACCTTC. Encoded protein: CASSLGRGGHYGYTF.

The CDR3 sequence is CASSLEASPNEQFF. In DNA form, the CDR3 reads TGCGCCAGCAGCTTGGAGGCATCTCCCAATGAGCAGTTCTTC. J is TRBJ2-1 and V is TRBV5-1; no clear D gene. The germline CDR1 and CDR2 sequences are SGHRS and YFSETQ. V dropped 0 bases and J dropped 6 bases, with 10 bases sitting between them. The CDR3 runs 14 residues.

This chain uses TRBV7-8 with TRBJ2-5; 9 bases fit TRBD2. This CDR3 region has 16 residues. The V and J ends lost 2 bases and 2 bases, in that order; junction bases with no gene match: 6. Per the germline V gene, CDR1 is SGHVS and CDR2 is FQNEAQ. In DNA, the CDR3 is TGTGCCAGCAGCTTAAGGCTAGCGGGGCAACAAGAGACCCAGTACTTC. Protein product: CASSLRLAGQQETQYF.

In the case of this clone: A read error may account for a junction end that differs from germline. The chain couples TRBV7-7 to TRBJ2-5; D is uncertain. CDR1 is SSHAT and CDR2 is FNYEAQ in the germline V gene (reference sequence). This CDR3 contains 14 residues. The CDR3 DNA sequence: TGTGCTAGCAGCGATGGACCAGCCCAAGAGACCCAGTACTTC. Translating it yields CASSDGPAQETQYF.

The V gene is TRBV6-5, the J gene TRBJ2-1; D may correspond to TRBD1 or TRBD2 (5 bases each). With 2 bases removed from V and 9 bases from J, the gap between germline ends came to 8 bases. The CDR3 totals 12 residues. Per germline, CDR1 MNHEY and CDR2 SVGAGI. The CDR3 protein is CASSYAGAEQFF. Here the CDR3 DNA reads TGTGCCAGCAGTTACGCCGGGGCTGAGCAGTTCTTC.

This clone has a handful of counts. The chain has TRBV18 and TRBJ2-1; D perhaps matches TRBD2 (7 bases). The germline V gene has CDR1 KGHSH and CDR2 LQKENI. The V gene lost 9 bases and the J gene lost 2 bases, with 20 bases spanning the gap. This CDR3 contains 16 residues. CDR3 bases: TGTGCCAGTTACAACCGGGGGGCGCAGACCTACAATGAGCAGTTCTTC. Protein: CASYNRGAQTYNEQFF.

The chain carries TRBV7-2 and TRBJ2-3; D is ambiguous. Trimming stripped 4 bases from V and 0 bases from J, with 14 bases between. The CDR3 has 16 amino acids. Per the germline V gene, CDR1 is SGHTA and CDR2 is FQGNSA. For the CDR3, the DNA is TGTGCCAGCAGCTCGCGGACCTTCCCCAGCACAGATACGCAGTATTTT. It is translated as CASSSRTFPSTDTQYF.

The V call is TRBV5-1, the J call TRBJ2-7, with 11 bases aligning to TRBD1. Germline CDR1 and CDR2: SGHRS and YFSETQ. The V and J ends lost 4 bases and 6 bases, in that order; junction bases with no gene match: 6. The CDR3 totals 14 residues. This CDR3 reads CASSNRTGGGEQYF. In DNA, the CDR3 is TGCGCCAGCAGCAATAGGACAGGGGGCGGCGAGCAGTACTTC.

This clone has only one observation. This chain connects TRBV6-5 to TRBJ1-6, with 7 bases matching TRBD1. CDR3 length equals 14 residues. V was clipped by 6 bases and J by 7 bases; unmatched bases: 6. Per the germline V gene, CDR1 is MNHEY and CDR2 is SVGAGI. DNA for the CDR3: TGTGCCAGCAGGTATACAGGGGTAAATTCACCCCTCCACTTT. This encodes CASRYTGVNSPLHF.

The chain links TRBV4-1 to TRBJ2-1, with 7 bases that match TRBD2. V gave up 2 bases and J gave up 3 bases; unmatched junction bases: 7. The CDR3 totals 16 residues. CDR1 and CDR2 from the germline V gene are MGHRA and YSYEKL. CDR3 region: CASSQPSGERYNEQFF. The CDR3 coding sequence is TGCGCCAGCAGCCAACCCAGCGGGGAACGCTACAATGAGCAGTTCTTC.

J is TRBJ1-2 and V is TRBV6-2 or TRBV6-3, with a tentative D call TRBD1 (6 bases). CDR1 is MNHEY, CDR2 SVGEGT, per germline. V was trimmed by 6 bases and J by 4 bases, leaving 18 bases between them. The CDR3 has 15 amino acids. CDR3 in amino acids: CASSSPRGGSYGYTF. The CDR3 region has the DNA TGTGCCAGCAGCAGTCCCAGGGGCGGTTCCTATGGCTACACCTTC.

This chain joins TRBV5-1 and TRBJ1-2; a weak D match, TRBD1 (6 bases). The germline V gene encodes CDR1 SGHRS and CDR2 YFSETQ. The ends were cut back, 0 bases at V and 3 bases at J, with 9 bases in the middle. The CDR3 totals 14 residues. This CDR3 is CASSLGQVDYGYTF. The CDR3 bases are TGCGCCAGCAGCTTGGGACAGGTCGACTATGGCTACACCTTC.

This clone was counted between two and nine times. The V call is TRBV5-1, the J call TRBJ2-1; 9 bases are shared with TRBD2. This CDR3 has 16 amino acids. V lost 0 bases, J lost 7 bases, and 8 bases stayed unmatched. Germline V gene sequence: CDR1 SGHRS, CDR2 YFSETQ. The CDR3 DNA follows: TGCGCCAGCAGCTTGGCCGCTAGCGGGAAGGTAAATGAGCAGTTCTTC. This encodes CASSLAASGKVNEQFF. The full variable domain, rest sourced from reference TRBV5-1 and TRBJ2-1, is KAGVTQTPRYLIKTRGQQVTLSCSPISGHRSVSWYQQTPGQGLQFLFEYFSETQRNKGNFPGRFSGRQFSNSRSEMNVSTLELGDSALYLCASSLAASGKVNEQFFGPGTRLTVL.

This chain's CDR3 is CASSWRGGEKLFF. The CDR3 DNA sequence: TGTGCCAGCAGCTGGCGGGGGGGCGAAAAACTGTTTTTT. The chain carries TRBV5-6 and TRBJ1-4; the D gene is possibly TRBD1 (6 bases). Trimming pared 3 bases from V and 8 bases from J, leaving 11 bases between. This CDR3 is built from 13 residues. Germline CDR1 SGHDT, CDR2 YYEEEE.

In its sample, this clone was seen once. The rearrangement joins TRBV7-2 to TRBJ1-4; 7 nucleotides align to TRBD1. CDR1 is SGHTA and CDR2 is FQGNSA in the germline V gene. The length of the CDR3 is 14 residues. V was pared by 7 bases and J by 4 bases, with 6 bases of the junction left unmatched. The chain's CDR3 is CASTLRGINEKLFF. CDR3 sequence (DNA): TGTGCCAGCACCCTCAGGGGGATTAATGAAAAACTGTTTTTT.

The rearrangement uses TRBV28 and TRBJ2-2; weak D call: TRBD2 (5 bases). Trimming shortened V by 6 bases and J by 5 bases, and 13 bases separated the two germline ends. This CDR3 spans 14 amino acids. Looked up from germline, CDR1 is MDHEN and CDR2 is SYDVKM. CDR3 nucleotides: TGTGCCAGCAGGGCGGGTAGGAGTACCGGGGAGCTGTTTTTT. This codes for CASRAGRSTGELFF.

The gene calls are TRBV7-9 and TRBJ2-2, with D possibly TRBD1 on 5 matching bases. V lost 3 bases to trimming and J lost 0 bases, with 5 bases between them. The V gene's germline CDR1 is SEHNR and CDR2 FQNEAQ (reference sequence). The CDR3 sequence is 14 residues long. The CDR3 protein is CASSLDTNTGELFF. CDR3 DNA: TGTGCCAGCAGCTTGGACACGAACACCGGGGAGCTGTTTTTT.

This clone appeared once. This rearrangement joins TRBV2 to TRBJ1-5; no clear D. The germline CDR1 and CDR2 sequences are SNHLY and FYNNEI. V lost 8 bases and J lost 7, with 15 bases in between. The CDR3 loop spans 13 amino acids. CDR3 bases: TGTGCCAGCTCCGTCGGTACAACGCAGCCCCAGCATTTT. Residues: CASSVGTTQPQHF.

This rearrangement joins TRBV6-6 to TRBJ2-1; D remains ambiguous. CDR3 size: 15 residues. Trimming removed 7 bases from V and 2 bases from J, with 15 bases in between. Germline CDR1 MNHNY, CDR2 SVGAGI (reference sequence). Written as DNA, the CDR3 is TGTGCCAGCACCCTGGCGACCTCAACCTACAATGAGCAGTTCTTC. It specifies CASTLATSTYNEQFF.

This chain links TRBV11-2 with TRBJ1-3, with D unresolved. The V end was cut by 7 bases, the J end by 4 bases, with 8 bases between. The germline V gene has CDR1 SGHAT and CDR2 FQNNGV. The CDR3 is 12 amino acids. The CDR3 DNA reads TGTGCCAGCACCCTGGGCGGAAACACCATATATTTT. This gives the protein CASTLGGNTIYF.

The chain links TRBV28 to TRBJ2-3, with D maybe TRBD1 (7 bases). This CDR3 comprises 18 residues. In germline, CDR1 is MDHEN, CDR2 SYDVKM. Trimming took off 5 bases at V and 2 bases at J, with 23 bases between the two ends. Here the CDR3 DNA reads TGTGCCAGCAGTCACCGACAGGGACTCAAACGATACACAGATACGCAGTATTTT. Its translation is CASSHRQGLKRYTDTQYF.

The gene calls are TRBV7-8 and TRBJ2-1; 8 bases agree with TRBD2. The ends lost 0 bases at V and 10 bases at J; junction bases unmatched: 8. The CDR3 runs 15 residues. Per germline, CDR1 SGHVS and CDR2 FQNEAQ. The CDR3 loop is CASSLASFAGGEQFF. CDR3 in DNA: TGTGCCAGCAGCTTAGCGTCGTTTGCGGGAGGCGAGCAGTTCTTC.

The chain employs TRBV5-4 and TRBJ2-7, with D hard to call. V gave up 0 bases and J gave up 0 bases, with 10 bases separating them. CDR3 size: 15 residues. Germline lookup yields CDR1 SGHNT and CDR2 YYREEE (reference sequence). The CDR3 region has the DNA TGTGCCAGCAGCTTGGCGGGCGCTAGCTCCTACGAGCAGTACTTC. The encoded protein is CASSLAGASSYEQYF. Drawing the rest from reference TRBV5-4 and TRBJ2-7, the complete variable domain is ETGVTQSPTHLIKTRGQQVTLRCSSQSGHNTVSWYQQALGQGPQFIFQYYREEENGRGNFPPRFSGLQFPNYSSELNVNALELDDSALYLCASSLAGASSYEQYFGPGTRLTVT.

This chain uses TRBV19 with TRBJ1-6, with D unclear. In germline, CDR1 is LNHDA, CDR2 SQIVND (reference sequence). The germline V and J ends were trimmed by 4 bases and 6 bases, with 1 base remaining between them. CDR3 size: 11 residues. CDR3 sequence reads: CASSSNSPLHF. The DNA of the CDR3 is TGTGCCAGTAGTAGTAATTCACCCCTCCACTTT.

The rearrangement links TRBV19 to TRBJ2-5; 10 positions agree with TRBD2. This CDR3 spans 14 amino acids. V shed 6 bases and J 3 bases; nucleotides not matched to a gene: 4. Germline loops: CDR1 LNHDA, CDR2 SQIVND (reference sequence). CDR3 nucleotide sequence: TGTGCCAGTAGCCAACTAGCGGGAAAAGAGACCCAGTACTTC. Translation gives CASSQLAGKETQYF.

The chain couples TRBV5-4 to TRBJ1-3; 12 positions agree with TRBD1. The trim removed 2 bases at V and 2 bases at J, leaving 8 bases unmatched. The CDR3 length is 18 residues. CDR1 SGHNT and CDR2 YYREEE come from the germline V gene (reference sequence). For the CDR3, the DNA is TGTGCCAGCAGCTTTCGCTTGGGACAGGGGGCAACTGGAAACACCATATATTTT. Protein product: CASSFRLGQGATGNTIYF.

The V call is TRBV5-8, the J call TRBJ2-1, with D possibly matching TRBD2 (6 bases). V gave up 5 bases and J gave up 14 bases, with 14 bases separating them. Per germline, CDR1 SGHTS and CDR2 YDEGEE. The CDR3 length is 11 residues. The CDR3 region is CASREGRPEFF. CDR3 DNA: TGTGCCAGCAGGGAAGGGAGGCCGGAGTTCTTC.

The chain has TRBV24-1 and TRBJ1-2, with TRBD1 matching over 10 bases. Germline loops: CDR1 KGHDR, CDR2 SFDVKD. The CDR3 is 16 residues long. V lost 4 bases and J lost 8; bases outside the gene matches: 12. CDR3 protein: CATSDPVDRGRNGYTF. DNA for the CDR3: TGTGCCACCAGTGACCCGGTGGACAGGGGGAGGAACGGCTACACCTTC.

This chain uses TRBV7-2 with TRBJ2-2; D gene unclear. The V end was cut by 5 bases, the J end by 5 bases, with 6 bases between. Germline-derived CDR1 and CDR2 are SGHTA and FQGNSA. The CDR3 is 12 amino acids. CDR3: CASSAETGELFF. The CDR3 region has the DNA TGTGCCAGCAGCGCCGAGACCGGGGAGCTGTTTTTT.

The V call is TRBV27, the J call TRBJ2-1, with D perhaps being TRBD1 or TRBD2 (6 bases each). The CDR3 is made up of 15 amino acids. Per germline, CDR1 MNHEY and CDR2 SMNVEV (reference sequence). Trimming pared 10 bases from V and 7 bases from J, leaving 23 bases between. In nucleotides, the CDR3 is TGTGCCATCTTGATACTAGAGAGGGGGGAAAATGAGCAGTTCTTC. Its translation: CAILILERGENEQFF.

The V call is TRBV3-1 (or the pseudogene TRBV3-2), the J call TRBJ2-7, with a possible D match to TRBD2 (5 bases). This CDR3 spans 15 amino acids. Germline values: CDR1 LGHDT, CDR2 YNNKEL (reference sequence). The germline V and J ends were trimmed by 4 bases and 3 bases, with 16 bases remaining between them. This CDR3 is CASSPPGLKNYEQYF. In DNA, the CDR3 is TGTGCCAGCAGCCCCCCAGGACTCAAAAACTACGAGCAGTACTTC.